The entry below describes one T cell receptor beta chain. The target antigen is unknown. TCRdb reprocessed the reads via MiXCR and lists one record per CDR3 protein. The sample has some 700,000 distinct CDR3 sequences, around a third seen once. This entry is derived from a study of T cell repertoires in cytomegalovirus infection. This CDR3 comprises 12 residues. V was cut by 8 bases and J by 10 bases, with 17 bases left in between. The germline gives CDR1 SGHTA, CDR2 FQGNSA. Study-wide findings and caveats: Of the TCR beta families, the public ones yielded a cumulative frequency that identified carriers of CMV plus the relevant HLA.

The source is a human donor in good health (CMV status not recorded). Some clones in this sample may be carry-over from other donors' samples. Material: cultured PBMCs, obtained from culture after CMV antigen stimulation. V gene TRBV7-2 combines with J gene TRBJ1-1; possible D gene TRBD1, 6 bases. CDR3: CASSWGALGAFF. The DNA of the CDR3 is TGTGCCAGCTCATGGGGGGCACTGGGAGCTTTCTTT.